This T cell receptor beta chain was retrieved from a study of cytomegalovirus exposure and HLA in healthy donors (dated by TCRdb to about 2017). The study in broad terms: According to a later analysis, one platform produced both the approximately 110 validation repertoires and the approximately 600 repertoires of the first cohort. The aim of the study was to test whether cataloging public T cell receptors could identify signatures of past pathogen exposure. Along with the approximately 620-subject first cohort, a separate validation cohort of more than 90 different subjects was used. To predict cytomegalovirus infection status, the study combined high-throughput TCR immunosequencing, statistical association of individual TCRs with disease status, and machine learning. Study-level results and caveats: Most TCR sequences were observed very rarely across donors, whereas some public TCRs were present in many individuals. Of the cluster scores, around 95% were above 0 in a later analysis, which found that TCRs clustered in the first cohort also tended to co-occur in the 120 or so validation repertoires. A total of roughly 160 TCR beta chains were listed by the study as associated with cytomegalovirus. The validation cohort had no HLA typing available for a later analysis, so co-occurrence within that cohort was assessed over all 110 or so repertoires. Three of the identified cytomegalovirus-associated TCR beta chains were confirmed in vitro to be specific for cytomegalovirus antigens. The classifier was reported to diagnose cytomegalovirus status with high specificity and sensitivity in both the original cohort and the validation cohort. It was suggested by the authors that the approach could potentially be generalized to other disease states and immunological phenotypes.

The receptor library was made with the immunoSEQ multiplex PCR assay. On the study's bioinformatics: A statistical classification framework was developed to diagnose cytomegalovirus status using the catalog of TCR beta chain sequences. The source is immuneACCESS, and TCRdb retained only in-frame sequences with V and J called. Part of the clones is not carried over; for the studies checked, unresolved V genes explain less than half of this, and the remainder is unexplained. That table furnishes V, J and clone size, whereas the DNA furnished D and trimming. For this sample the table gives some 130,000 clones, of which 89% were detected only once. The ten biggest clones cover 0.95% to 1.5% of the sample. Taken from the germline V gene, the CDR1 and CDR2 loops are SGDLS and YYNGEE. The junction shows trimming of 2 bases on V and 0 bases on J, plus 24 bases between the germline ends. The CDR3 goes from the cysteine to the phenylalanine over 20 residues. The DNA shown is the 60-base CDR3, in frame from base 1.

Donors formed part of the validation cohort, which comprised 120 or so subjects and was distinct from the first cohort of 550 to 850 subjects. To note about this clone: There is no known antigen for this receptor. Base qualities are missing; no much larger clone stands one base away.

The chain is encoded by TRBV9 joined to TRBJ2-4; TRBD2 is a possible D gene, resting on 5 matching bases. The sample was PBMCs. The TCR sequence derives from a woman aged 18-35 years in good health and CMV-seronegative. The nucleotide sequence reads TGTGCCAGCAGCGTCAGCGAGGGTGGTACCCCTACCCTAGCCAAAAACATTCAGTACTTC. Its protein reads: CASSVSEGGTPTLAKNIQYF.